Below, 22 T cell receptor beta chains from the same sample are listed, as sequenced in a study of cytomegalovirus exposure and HLA in healthy donors. The assay was immunoSEQ multiplex PCR, and TCRdb's table has in-frame clones only and misses some. The table records 60,000 to 85,000 clones, over 95% of them present only once. The specimen was PBMCs. The origin of the receptors is a woman aged 18-29 years in good health and CMV-seropositive.

This rearrangement joins TRBV29-1 to TRBJ2-3, with TRBD2 identical over 9 bases. From germline, CDR1 is SQVTM and CDR2 ANQGSEA. The CDR3 contains 13 residues. V was pared by 7 bases and J by 4 bases, with 6 bases of the junction left unmatched. The CDR3 protein is CSDLAGVADTQYF. The CDR3 coding sequence is TGCAGCGACTTAGCGGGAGTCGCAGATACGCAGTATTTT.

This chain joins TRBV30 and TRBJ2-4, with D hard to call. Germline V gene sequence: CDR1 GTSNPN, CDR2 SVGIG (reference sequence). V lost 2 bases and J 8 bases, leaving 7 bases between the germline ends. The CDR3 covers 11 residues. The CDR3 protein is CAWSPSHIQYF. DNA for the CDR3: TGTGCCTGGAGTCCCTCTCACATTCAGTACTTC. Together with reference TRBV30 and TRBJ2-4, the CDR3 gives the full variable domain: SQTIHQWPATLVQPVGSPLSLECTVEGTSNPNLYWYRQAAGRGLQLLFYSVGIGQISSEVPQNLSASRPQDRQFILSSKKLLLSDSGFYLCAWSPSHIQYFGAGTRLSVL.

A note on this clone: Germline and junction disagree at one end, which may indicate a read error. The rearrangement uses TRBV7-3 and TRBJ2-1; TRBD2 might be the D (5 bases). This CDR3 is built from 17 residues. The germline CDR1 and CDR2 sequences are SGHTA and FQGTGA. CDR3 amino acids: CASSLNPLRLPYSEQFF. The CDR3 bases are TGTGCCAGCAGCTTAAATCCTTTGCGACTACCGTACAGTGAGCAGTTCTTC. Looking up the rest from reference TRBV7-3 and TRBJ2-1 gives the full variable domain: GAGVSQTPSNKVTEKGKYVELRCDPISGHTALYWYRQSLGQGPEFLIYFQGTGAADDSGLPNDRFFAVRPEGSVSTLKIQRTERGDSAVYLCASSLNPLRLPYSEQFFGPGTRLTVL.

The chain carries TRBV7-8 and TRBJ2-3, with 8 nucleotides matching TRBD1. The CDR3 spans 14 residues. Germline CDR1 is SGHVS and CDR2 is FQNEAQ. V shed 4 bases and J 2 bases; nucleotides not matched to a gene: 2. The DNA of the CDR3 is TGTGCCAGCAGCTCGGACAGGGCCACAGATACGCAGTATTTT. It encodes CASSSDRATDTQYF.

V gene TRBV7-3 combines with J gene TRBJ2-7; 7 nucleotides agree with TRBD2. CDR3 size: 16 residues. Looked up from germline, CDR1 is SGHTA and CDR2 is FQGTGA. J gave up 3 bases and V 5 bases, and 13 bases lay outside the gene matches. The CDR3 sequence is CASSPSPGTTLYEQYF. The CDR3 DNA reads TGTGCCAGCAGCCCCAGCCCCGGGACTACCCTCTACGAGCAGTACTTC.

This sequence joins TRBV30 and TRBJ2-2, with 7 positions matching TRBD2. The J segment lost 1 base and the V segment lost 0 bases, leaving 5 bases of the junction unmatched. CDR1 GTSNPN and CDR2 SVGIG come from the germline V gene (reference sequence). The CDR3 covers 16 residues. This chain's CDR3 is CAWSVRGGRNTGELFF. As DNA, the CDR3 is TGTGCCTGGAGTGTACGGGGCGGGAGGAACACCGGGGAGCTGTTTTTT.

The gene calls are TRBV29-1 and TRBJ2-1; 9 bases fit TRBD1. The germline V gene encodes CDR1 SQVTM and CDR2 ANQGSEA. The CDR3 is made up of 13 amino acids. The V gene end was trimmed by 0 bases and the J gene end by 10 bases; junction bases not matched to a gene: 4. CDR3 sequence reads: CSVEETGGREQFF. The CDR3 DNA reads as TGCAGCGTTGAAGAGACAGGGGGAAGGGAGCAGTTCTTC.

The genes are TRBV5-1 and TRBJ1-4; 9 nucleotides match TRBD1. In germline, CDR1 is SGHRS, CDR2 YFSETQ. V lost 3 bases and J lost 4; bases outside the gene matches: 4. The CDR3 totals 15 residues. In DNA form, the CDR3 reads TGCGCCAGCAGCTCCACAGGGGGCGGTAATGAAAAACTGTTTTTT. Residues: CASSSTGGGNEKLFF.

This rearrangement joins TRBV6-4 to TRBJ2-7, with 9 bases lining up with TRBD1. The junction had 3 bases not matched to a gene; V was cut back by 5 bases and J by 7 bases. The CDR3 runs to 12 residues. The V gene's germline CDR1 is MRHNA and CDR2 SNTAGT. DNA of the CDR3: TGTGCCAGCAGTTGGACAGGGGATGAGCAGTACTTC. Protein: CASSWTGDEQYF.

The chain has TRBV13 and TRBJ2-7; D may be TRBD1 (6 bases). Per germline, CDR1 PRHDT and CDR2 FYEKMQ (reference sequence). There are 15 residues in the CDR3. V dropped 5 bases and J dropped 3 bases, with 17 bases sitting between them. This CDR3 is CASSLVLGANYEQYF. The DNA for the CDR3 is TGTGCCAGCAGCCTCGTTTTGGGGGCCAACTACGAGCAGTACTTC.

The chain couples TRBV28 to TRBJ2-7, with 9 positions matching TRBD2. There are 15 residues in the CDR3. J gave up 5 bases and V 2 bases, and 7 bases lay outside the gene matches. Germline V gene data show CDR1 as MDHEN and CDR2 as SYDVKM. The CDR3 DNA reads as TGTGCCAGCAGTTTAGTCCCGCGGGAGGGTAACGAGCAGTACTTC. This codes for CASSLVPREGNEQYF.

CDR3 nucleotide sequence: TGTGCCAGCAGCTTGGTGTCTAGTCAGCAGTTCTTC. Amino acid sequence: CASSLVSSQQFF. This chain links TRBV5-6 with TRBJ2-1; D gene ambiguous. CDR1 SGHDT and CDR2 YYEEEE come from the germline V gene. CDR3 size: 12 residues. V lost 0 bases and J 11 bases, leaving 9 bases between the germline ends.

The rearrangement links TRBV30 to TRBJ1-2; 11 positions match TRBD1. J lost 8 bases, V lost 2 bases, and 16 bases had no gene match. Germline V gene data show CDR1 as GTSNPN and CDR2 as SVGIG (reference sequence). The length of the CDR3 is 17 residues. CDR3 DNA: TGTGCCTGGAGTCCACAGCCGGGACAGGGGGGGACGAAGGGCTACACCTTC. Translation gives CAWSPQPGQGGTKGYTF. Complete variable domain (other parts from reference TRBV30 and TRBJ1-2): SQTIHQWPATLVQPVGSPLSLECTVEGTSNPNLYWYRQAAGRGLQLLFYSVGIGQISSEVPQNLSASRPQDRQFILSSKKLLLSDSGFYLCAWSPQPGQGGTKGYTFGSGTRLTVV.

V is TRBV19 and J is TRBJ1-2; the D is unclear. This CDR3 is built from 14 residues. Germline CDR1 is LNHDA and CDR2 is SQIVND (reference sequence). Trimming shortened V by 7 bases and J by 2 bases, and 14 bases separated the two germline ends. DNA for the CDR3: TGTGCCAGTAACCGAGGGTACTCCAACTATGGCTACACCTTC. Its translation is CASNRGYSNYGYTF.

The rearrangement links TRBV2 to TRBJ1-1, with D perhaps matching TRBD1 (5 bases). CDR1 and CDR2 from the germline V gene are SNHLY and FYNNEI. The CDR3 runs 15 residues. Trimming pared 7 bases from V and 8 bases from J, leaving 23 bases between. CDR3 residues: CASTTGGGSVKEAFF. The CDR3 DNA reads as TGTGCCAGCACCACCGGGGGGGGATCGGTAAAGGAAGCTTTCTTT.

V and J are TRBV28 and TRBJ2-5; no firm D call. CDR1 and CDR2 (germline): MDHEN, SYDVKM. Trimming shortened V by 6 bases and J by 5 bases, and 16 bases separated the two germline ends. The CDR3 has 14 residues. For the CDR3, the DNA is TGTGCCAGCAGACCACCAAGGCACGGGGAGACCCAGTACTTC. Translation: CASRPPRHGETQYF.

This rearrangement joins TRBV6-1 to TRBJ1-1; D perhaps matches TRBD1 (6 bases). This CDR3 is 12 amino acids long. Germline CDR1 reads MNHNS; CDR2 reads SASEGT. Trimming stripped 8 bases from V and 4 bases from J, with 11 bases between. The CDR3 is CASETGSTEAFF. In DNA, the CDR3 is TGTGCCAGCGAAACAGGGAGCACTGAAGCTTTCTTT.

This rearrangement joins TRBV28 to TRBJ1-5; weak D call: TRBD1 (6 bases). Trimming removed 1 base at V and 0 bases at J, with 16 bases between. CDR1 is MDHEN, CDR2 SYDVKM, per germline. CDR3 length equals 18 residues. CDR3 sequence reads: CASSLYWDTKDSNQPQHF. The CDR3 coding sequence is TGTGCCAGCAGTTTATATTGGGACACAAAAGATAGCAATCAGCCCCAGCATTTT.

CDR3 coding DNA: TGCAGCGTTCAGGGCCGACTAGCCAAAAACATTCAGTACTTC. Protein product: CSVQGRLAKNIQYF. The J gene is TRBJ2-4, the V gene TRBV29-1, with a tentative D call TRBD1 (5 bases). Trimming took 5 bases from V and 0 from J, leaving 11 bases between them. From germline, CDR1 is SQVTM and CDR2 ANQGSEA. The CDR3 consists of 14 residues.

This chain connects TRBV7-6 to TRBJ2-1, with TRBD2 identical over 8 bases. J lost 2 bases, V lost 1 base, and 10 bases had no gene match. Germline V gene sequence: CDR1 SGHVS, CDR2 FNYEAQ. This CDR3 has 18 amino acids. The CDR3 DNA reads TGTGCCAGCAGCTTAGATATAAGCGGGAGCTTAACCTACAATGAGCAGTTCTTC. Its protein product is CASSLDISGSLTYNEQFF.

The genes are TRBV27 and TRBJ1-1; 7 bases map to TRBD1. With 7 bases clipped from V and 1 base from J, the junction kept 3 bases outside the gene matches. Germline CDR1 and CDR2: MNHEY and SMNVEV (reference sequence). The CDR3 runs to 13 residues. CDR3 sequence (DNA): TGTGCCAGCAAGGGGGCAGGGAACACTGAAGCTTTCTTT. Protein sequence: CASKGAGNTEAFF.

The V and J genes are TRBV14 and TRBJ1-3; D unclear. Deletions cut 0 bases from V and 0 bases from J, with 9 bases between. The CDR3 length is 16 residues. CDR1 and CDR2 (germline): SGHDN, FVKESK. DNA for the CDR3: TGTGCCAGCAGCCAAGAAGGCGGAGACTCTGGAAACACCATATATTTT. It is translated as CASSQEGGDSGNTIYF.